This passage covers 14 T cell receptor beta chains from one sample sequenced in a study of blood T cell repertoires in COVID-19. Data came from immunoSEQ multiplex PCR; TCRdb stores just in-frame clones and leaves some out. The sample lists about 140,000 clones, about 80% occurring once. Input material: PBMCs or T cells enriched from blood (not recorded which). All receptors derive from a woman aged 50 to 60 who had recovered from COVID-19.

V gene TRBV4-1 combines with J gene TRBJ2-7; TRBD2 might be the D (8 bases). Germline CDR1 MGHRA, CDR2 YSYEKL. V dropped 1 base and J dropped 0 bases, with 13 bases sitting between them. This CDR3 spans 16 amino acids. The CDR3 loop is CASSQAGGGGSYEQYF. As DNA, the CDR3 is TGCGCCAGCAGCCAAGCGGGAGGGGGCGGCTCCTACGAGCAGTACTTC.

CDR3 protein: CASSLGQPSTDTQYF. In nucleotides, the CDR3 is TGTGCCAGCAGCCTGGGACAGCCTAGCACAGATACGCAGTATTTT. The chain links TRBV7-8 to TRBJ2-3, with TRBD1 matching 7 bases. There are 15 residues in the CDR3. The V gene end was trimmed by 5 bases and the J gene end by 0 bases; junction bases not matched to a gene: 5. From germline, CDR1 is SGHVS and CDR2 FQNEAQ.

The J gene is TRBJ2-7, the V gene TRBV6-2 or TRBV6-3; a weak D match, TRBD2 (5 bases). Between the trimmed V and J ends, which lost 6 bases and 6 bases, there was a span of 18 bases. The CDR3 extends over 14 amino acids. Germline V gene data show CDR1 as MNHEY and CDR2 as SVGEGT. CDR3 residues: CASSNPGKTSEQYF. The CDR3 DNA reads as TGTGCCAGCAGCAATCCGGGAAAAACATCCGAGCAGTACTTC.

The CDR3 loop is CASRNKVGGPTEAFF. CDR3 DNA sequence: TGTGCCAGCAGAAATAAGGTTGGGGGCCCCACTGAAGCTTTCTTT. The rearrangement joins TRBV7-9 to TRBJ1-1; D is possibly TRBD1 (6 bases). Germline CDR1 and CDR2: SEHNR and FQNEAQ (reference sequence). Trimming removed 6 bases from V and 4 bases from J, with 18 bases in between. This CDR3 contains 15 residues.

This clone showed up just a few times. The chain links TRBV21-1 to TRBJ2-5; TRBD2, the table's D call, lacks a check against the DNA. TRBV21-1 is marked as a pseudogene. The CDR3 covers 14 residues. This CDR3 is CASLPAGSQETQYF. DNA of the CDR3: TGTGCCAGCCTTCCCGCGGGGTCCCAAGAGACCCAGTACTTC.

V gene TRBV3-1 (or the pseudogene TRBV3-2) combines with J gene TRBJ1-2, with a possible D match to TRBD1 (6 bases). Trimming left V 0 bases short and J 4 bases short, with 12 bases between. In germline, CDR1 is LGHDT, CDR2 YNNKEL (reference sequence). The CDR3 has 15 amino acids. Written as DNA, the CDR3 is TGTGCCAGCAGCCAAGATGGGGGGGCCCGCTATGGCTACACCTTC. Protein: CASSQDGGARYGYTF.

The CDR3 bases are TGTGCCAGCAGCGCCTTCGGGGGGGAGACCCAGTACTTC. As protein: CASSAFGGETQYF. The rearrangement joins TRBV9 to TRBJ2-5, with 7 bases aligning to TRBD2. V shed 3 bases and J 5 bases; nucleotides not matched to a gene: 4. CDR3 length: 13 amino acids. CDR1 is SGDLS and CDR2 is YYNGEE in the germline V gene.

The rearrangement uses TRBV19 and TRBJ1-2, with a possible D match to TRBD1 (6 bases). The length of the CDR3 is 15 residues. The V gene lost 1 base and the J gene lost 1 base, with 10 bases spanning the gap. Germline V gene sequence: CDR1 LNHDA, CDR2 SQIVND (reference sequence). CDR3 region: CASSIADSFNYGYTF. CDR3 sequence (DNA): TGTGCCAGTAGTATAGCGGACAGCTTTAACTATGGCTACACCTTC.

This clone was recorded once. The rearrangement uses TRBV5-5 and TRBJ1-2; D is ambiguous. CDR3 length: 15 amino acids. Trimming pared 4 bases from V and 8 bases from J, leaving 21 bases between. Germline values: CDR1 SGHKS, CDR2 YYEKEE (reference sequence). CDR3 DNA: TGTGCCAGCAGCGAACCGGGAGGCGTTTCTTGGGGCTACACCTTC. Translating gives CASSEPGGVSWGYTF.

This clone came up a few times. The gene calls are TRBV7-2 and TRBJ1-4; a weak D match, TRBD1 (6 bases). Germline V gene data show CDR1 as SGHTA and CDR2 as FQGNSA. V lost 2 bases, J lost 4 bases, and 14 bases lay in between. The CDR3 loop spans 16 amino acids. This chain's CDR3 is CASSLRTGTSNEKLFF. DNA for the CDR3: TGTGCCAGCAGCTTAAGAACCGGGACAAGTAATGAAAAACTGTTTTTT.

The V gene is TRBV28, the J gene TRBJ2-5; the D gene is possibly TRBD2 (5 bases). Per germline, CDR1 MDHEN and CDR2 SYDVKM. Trimming cost V 7 bases and J 4 bases, with 19 bases left between them. The CDR3 length is 15 residues. CDR3 nucleotides: TGTGCCAGCATGAGAGGCCGGGGTCGGGTAGAGACCCAGTACTTC. This encodes CASMRGRGRVETQYF. The entire variable domain, with the rest obtained from reference TRBV28 and TRBJ2-5, is as follows: DVKVTQSSRYLVKRTGEKVFLECVQDMDHENMFWYRQDPGLGLRLIYFSYDVKMKEKGDIPEGYSVSREKKERFSLILESASTNQTSMYLCASMRGRGRVETQYFGPGTRLLVL.

This clone appeared a few times. The genes are TRBV9 and TRBJ2-1; TRBD2 agrees at 8 bases. From germline, CDR1 is SGDLS and CDR2 YYNGEE. V dropped 3 bases and J dropped 4; count of bases not matched to a gene: 3. The CDR3 is 14 residues long. DNA of the CDR3: TGTGCCAGCAGCGAGGGACTAGGGTACAATGAGCAGTTCTTC. It specifies CASSEGLGYNEQFF.

This clone appeared a few times. The chain carries TRBV9 and TRBJ2-3, with D possibly being TRBD2 (6 bases). CDR3 length equals 19 residues. Germline loops: CDR1 SGDLS, CDR2 YYNGEE. Trimming left V 0 bases short and J 0 bases short, with 20 bases between. The CDR3 DNA follows: TGTGCCAGCAGCGTAGATTCCGGTCGGGGGTTGTCTAGCACAGATACGCAGTATTTT. Translating it yields CASSVDSGRGLSSTDTQYF.

V usage is TRBV27 and J usage is TRBJ1-5; 8 nucleotides match TRBD1. Germline V lookup: CDR1 MNHEY, CDR2 SMNVEV (reference sequence). Germline trimming cut 5 bases from V and 5 bases from J; bases unmatched to any gene: 5. The length of the CDR3 is 14 residues. The CDR3 loop is CASSTQGDYQPQHF. DNA of the CDR3: TGTGCCAGCAGTACACAGGGGGATTATCAGCCCCAGCATTTT.